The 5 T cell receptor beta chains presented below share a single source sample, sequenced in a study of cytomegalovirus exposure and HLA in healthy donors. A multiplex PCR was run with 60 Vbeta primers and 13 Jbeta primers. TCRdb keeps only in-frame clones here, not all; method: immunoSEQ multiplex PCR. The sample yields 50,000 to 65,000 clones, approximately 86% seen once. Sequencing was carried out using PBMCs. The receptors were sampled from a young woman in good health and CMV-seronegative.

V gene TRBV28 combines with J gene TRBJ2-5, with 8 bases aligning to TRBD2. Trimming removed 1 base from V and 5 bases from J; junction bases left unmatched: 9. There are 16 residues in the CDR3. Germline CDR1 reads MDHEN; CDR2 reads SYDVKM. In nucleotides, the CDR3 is TGTGCCAGCAGTTTATTACTGAGCGGGAGACGGGAGACCCAGTACTTC. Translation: CASSLLLSGRRETQYF.

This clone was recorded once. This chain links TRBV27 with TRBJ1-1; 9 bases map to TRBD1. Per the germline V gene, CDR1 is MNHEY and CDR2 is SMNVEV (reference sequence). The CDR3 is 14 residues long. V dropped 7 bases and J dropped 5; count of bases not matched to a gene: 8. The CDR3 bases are TGTGCCAGCACGACCGGGACAGGGCTTACTGAAGCTTTCTTT. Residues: CASTTGTGLTEAFF.

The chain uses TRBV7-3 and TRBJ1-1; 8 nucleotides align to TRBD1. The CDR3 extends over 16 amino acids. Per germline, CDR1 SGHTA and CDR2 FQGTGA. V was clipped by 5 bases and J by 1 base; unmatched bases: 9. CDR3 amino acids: CASSPFTGTGNTEAFF. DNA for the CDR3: TGTGCCAGCAGCCCCTTTACCGGGACAGGGAACACTGAAGCTTTCTTT.

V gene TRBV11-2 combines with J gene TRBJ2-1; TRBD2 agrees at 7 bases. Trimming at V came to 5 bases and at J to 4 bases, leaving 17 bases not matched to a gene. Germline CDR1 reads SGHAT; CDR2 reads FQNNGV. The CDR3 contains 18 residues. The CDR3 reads CASSRNSGSGTYYNEQFF. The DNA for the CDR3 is TGTGCCAGCAGCCGAAATAGCGGGTCCGGGACGTATTACAATGAGCAGTTCTTC.

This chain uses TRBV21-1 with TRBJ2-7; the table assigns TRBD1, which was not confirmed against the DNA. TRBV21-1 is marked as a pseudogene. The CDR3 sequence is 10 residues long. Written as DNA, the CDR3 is TGTGCCAGCAGCCACTACGAGCAGTACTTC. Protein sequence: CASSHYEQYF.